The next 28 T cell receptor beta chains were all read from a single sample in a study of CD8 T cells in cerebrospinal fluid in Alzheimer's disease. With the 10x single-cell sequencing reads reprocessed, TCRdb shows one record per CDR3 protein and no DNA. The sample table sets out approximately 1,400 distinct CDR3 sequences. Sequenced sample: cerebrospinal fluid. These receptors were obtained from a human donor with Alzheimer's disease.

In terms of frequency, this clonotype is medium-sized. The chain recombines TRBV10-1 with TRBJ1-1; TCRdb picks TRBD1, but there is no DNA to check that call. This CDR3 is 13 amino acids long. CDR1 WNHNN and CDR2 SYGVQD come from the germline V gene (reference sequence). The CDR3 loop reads CASRRGRGTEAFF.

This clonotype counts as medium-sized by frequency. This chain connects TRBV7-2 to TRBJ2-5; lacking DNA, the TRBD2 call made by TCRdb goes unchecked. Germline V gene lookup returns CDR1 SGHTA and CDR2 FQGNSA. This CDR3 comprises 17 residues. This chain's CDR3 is CASSLSLAGMYQETQYF.

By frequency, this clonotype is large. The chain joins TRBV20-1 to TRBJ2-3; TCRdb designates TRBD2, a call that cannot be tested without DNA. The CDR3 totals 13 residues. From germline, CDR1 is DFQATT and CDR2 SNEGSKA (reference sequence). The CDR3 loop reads CSALSGGADTQYF.

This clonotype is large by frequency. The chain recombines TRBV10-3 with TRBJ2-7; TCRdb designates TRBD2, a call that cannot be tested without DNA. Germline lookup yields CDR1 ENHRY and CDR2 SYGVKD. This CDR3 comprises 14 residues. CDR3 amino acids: CAISLSGARYEQYF.

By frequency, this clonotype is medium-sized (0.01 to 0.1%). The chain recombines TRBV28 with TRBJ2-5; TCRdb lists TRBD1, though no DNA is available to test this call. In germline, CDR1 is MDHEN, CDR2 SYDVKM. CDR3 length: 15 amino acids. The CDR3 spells CASSSNVGGKETQYF.

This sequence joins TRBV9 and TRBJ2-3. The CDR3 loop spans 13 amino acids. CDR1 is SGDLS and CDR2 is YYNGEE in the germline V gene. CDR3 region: CASSVVGTDTQYF.

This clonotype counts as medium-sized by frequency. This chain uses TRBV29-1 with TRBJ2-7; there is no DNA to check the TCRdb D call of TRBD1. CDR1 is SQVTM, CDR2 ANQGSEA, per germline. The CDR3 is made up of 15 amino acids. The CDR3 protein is CSVEDPRGGPDEQYF.

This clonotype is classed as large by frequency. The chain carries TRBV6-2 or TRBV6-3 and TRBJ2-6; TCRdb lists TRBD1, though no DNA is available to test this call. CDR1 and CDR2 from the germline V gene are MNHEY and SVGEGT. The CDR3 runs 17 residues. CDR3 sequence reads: CASSPDRGVLGANVLTF.

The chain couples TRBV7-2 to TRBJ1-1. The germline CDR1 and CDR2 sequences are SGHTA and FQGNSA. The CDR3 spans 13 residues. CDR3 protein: CASSLREITEAFF.

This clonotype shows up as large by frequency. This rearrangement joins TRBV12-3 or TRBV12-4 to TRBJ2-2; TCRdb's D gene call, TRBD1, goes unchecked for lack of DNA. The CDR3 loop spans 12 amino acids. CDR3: CASRLTVGELFF.

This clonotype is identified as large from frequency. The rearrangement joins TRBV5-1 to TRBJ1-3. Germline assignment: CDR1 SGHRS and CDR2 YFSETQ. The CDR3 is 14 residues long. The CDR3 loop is CASSPSGPGNTIYF.

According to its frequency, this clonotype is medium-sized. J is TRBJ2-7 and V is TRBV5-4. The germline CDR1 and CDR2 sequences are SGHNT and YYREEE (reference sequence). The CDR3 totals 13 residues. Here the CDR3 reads CASSLANSREQYF.

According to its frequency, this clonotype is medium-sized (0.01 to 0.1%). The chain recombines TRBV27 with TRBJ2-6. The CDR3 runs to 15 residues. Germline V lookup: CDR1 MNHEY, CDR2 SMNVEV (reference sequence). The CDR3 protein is CASRLSSSGANVLTF.

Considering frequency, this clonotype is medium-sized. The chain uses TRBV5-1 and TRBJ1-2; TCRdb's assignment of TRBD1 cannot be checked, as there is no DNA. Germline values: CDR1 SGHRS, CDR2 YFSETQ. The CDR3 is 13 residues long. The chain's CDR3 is CASSLDGGGGYTF. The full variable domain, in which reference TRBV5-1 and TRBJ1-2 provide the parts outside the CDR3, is KAGVTQTPRYLIKTRGQQVTLSCSPISGHRSVSWYQQTPGQGLQFLFEYFSETQRNKGNFPGRFSGRQFSNSRSEMNVSTLELGDSALYLCASSLDGGGGYTFGSGTRLTVV.

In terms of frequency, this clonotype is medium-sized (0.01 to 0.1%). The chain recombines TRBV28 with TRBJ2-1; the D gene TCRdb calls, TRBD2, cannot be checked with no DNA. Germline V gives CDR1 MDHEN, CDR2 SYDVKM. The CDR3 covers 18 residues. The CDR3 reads CASNSPGELAGVLYEQFF.

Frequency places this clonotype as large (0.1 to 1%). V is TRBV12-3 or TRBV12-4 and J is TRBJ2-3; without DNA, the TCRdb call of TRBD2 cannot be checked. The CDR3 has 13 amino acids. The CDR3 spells CASKGLAGDTQYF.

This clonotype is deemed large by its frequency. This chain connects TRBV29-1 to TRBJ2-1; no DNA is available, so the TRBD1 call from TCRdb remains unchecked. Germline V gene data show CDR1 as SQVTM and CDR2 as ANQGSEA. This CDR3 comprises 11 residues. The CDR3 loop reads CSVEGGTEQFF.

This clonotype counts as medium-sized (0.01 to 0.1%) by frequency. The CDR3: CASSEGWGRKLFF. The V call is TRBV10-1, the J call TRBJ1-4; TCRdb selects TRBD1, and the lack of DNA leaves this call unchecked. Per the germline V gene, CDR1 is WNHNN and CDR2 is SYGVQD (reference sequence). The CDR3 loop spans 13 amino acids.

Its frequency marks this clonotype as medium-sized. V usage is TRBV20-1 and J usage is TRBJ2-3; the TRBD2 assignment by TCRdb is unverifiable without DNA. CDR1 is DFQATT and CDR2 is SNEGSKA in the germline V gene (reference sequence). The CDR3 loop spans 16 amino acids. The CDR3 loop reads CSARSSGMIGTDTQYF.

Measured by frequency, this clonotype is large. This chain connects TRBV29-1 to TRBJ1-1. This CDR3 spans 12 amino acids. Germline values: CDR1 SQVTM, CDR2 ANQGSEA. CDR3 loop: CSVNSGYLQAFF.

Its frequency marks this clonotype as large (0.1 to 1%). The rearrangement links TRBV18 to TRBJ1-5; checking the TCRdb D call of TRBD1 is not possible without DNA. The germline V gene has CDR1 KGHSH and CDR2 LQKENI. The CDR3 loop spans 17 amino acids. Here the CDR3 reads CASSPPVTAPGNQPQHF. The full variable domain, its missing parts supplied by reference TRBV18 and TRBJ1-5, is NAGVMQNPRHLVRRRGQEARLRCSPMKGHSHVYWYRQLPEEGLKFMVYLQKENIIDESGMPKERFSAEFPKEGPSILRIQQVVRGDSAAYFCASSPPVTAPGNQPQHFGDGTRLSIL.

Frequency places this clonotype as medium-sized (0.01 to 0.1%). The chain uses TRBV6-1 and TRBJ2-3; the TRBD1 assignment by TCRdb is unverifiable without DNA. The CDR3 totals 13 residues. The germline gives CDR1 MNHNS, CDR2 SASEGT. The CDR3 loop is CASTEGVGDTQYF.

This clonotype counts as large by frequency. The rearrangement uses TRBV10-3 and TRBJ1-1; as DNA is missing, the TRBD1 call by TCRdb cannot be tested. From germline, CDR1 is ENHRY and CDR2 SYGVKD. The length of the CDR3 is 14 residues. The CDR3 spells CAISGQGWSTEAFF.

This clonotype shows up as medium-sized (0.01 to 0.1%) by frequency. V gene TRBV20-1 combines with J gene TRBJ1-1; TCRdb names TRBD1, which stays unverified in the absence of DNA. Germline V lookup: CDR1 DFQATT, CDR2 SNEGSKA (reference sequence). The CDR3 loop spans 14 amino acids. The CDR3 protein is CSARADGQGTEAFF.

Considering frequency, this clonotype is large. The CDR3 region is CSARGQTYEQYF. The chain carries TRBV20-1 and TRBJ2-7; TCRdb's assignment of TRBD1 cannot be checked, as there is no DNA. Per germline, CDR1 DFQATT and CDR2 SNEGSKA (reference sequence). CDR3 size: 12 residues.

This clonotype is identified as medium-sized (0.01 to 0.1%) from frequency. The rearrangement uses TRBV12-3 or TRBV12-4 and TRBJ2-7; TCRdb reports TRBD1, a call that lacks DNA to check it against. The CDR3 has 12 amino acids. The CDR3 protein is CASSFRGHEQYF.

This chain's CDR3 is CASSLPPLAVGANVLTF. The V and J genes are TRBV7-2 and TRBJ2-6; the D gene TCRdb calls, TRBD2, cannot be checked with no DNA. The V gene's germline CDR1 is SGHTA and CDR2 FQGNSA. This CDR3 is 17 amino acids long. The whole variable domain, filled in from reference TRBV7-2 and TRBJ2-6, reads GAGVSQSPSNKVTEKGKDVELRCDPISGHTALYWYRQSLGQGLEFLIYFQGNSAPDKSGLPSDRFSAERTGGSVSTLTIQRTQQEDSAVYLCASSLPPLAVGANVLTFGAGSRLTVL.

CDR3: CASSNGLRPGELFF. The V call is TRBV5-1, the J call TRBJ2-2. CDR1 and CDR2 (germline): SGHRS, YFSETQ. This CDR3 region has 14 residues.